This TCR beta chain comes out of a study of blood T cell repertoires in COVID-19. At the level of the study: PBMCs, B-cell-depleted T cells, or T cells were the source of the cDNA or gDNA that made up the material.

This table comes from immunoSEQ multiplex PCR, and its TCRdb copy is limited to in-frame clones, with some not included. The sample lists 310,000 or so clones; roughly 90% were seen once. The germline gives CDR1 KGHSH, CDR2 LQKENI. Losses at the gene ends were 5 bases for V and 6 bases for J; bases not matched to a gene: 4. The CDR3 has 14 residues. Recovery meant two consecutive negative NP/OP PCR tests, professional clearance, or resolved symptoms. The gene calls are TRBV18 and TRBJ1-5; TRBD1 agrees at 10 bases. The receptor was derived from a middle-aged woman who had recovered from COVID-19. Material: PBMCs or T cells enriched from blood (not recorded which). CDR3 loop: CASSETGGVQPQHF. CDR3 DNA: TGTGCCAGCTCAGAGACAGGGGGCGTTCAGCCCCAGCATTTT.